The next 14 T cell receptor beta chains were all read from a single sample in a study of cytomegalovirus exposure and HLA in healthy donors. The primer mix had 60 Vbeta and 13 Jbeta primers. Measured with immunoSEQ multiplex PCR; TCRdb has only the in-frame clones, and not every one. The sample records roughly 120,000 clones, roughly two thirds being singletons. The sequencing sample was made of PBMCs. These TCRs come from a man aged 25-45 years in good health and CMV-seropositive.

This chain joins TRBV2 and TRBJ1-1, with a possible D match to TRBD1 (5 bases). Trimming took 8 bases from V and 4 from J, leaving 14 bases between them. The germline CDR1 and CDR2 sequences are SNHLY and FYNNEI. This CDR3 is built from 13 residues. The CDR3 protein is CASAGGMGTEAFF. Here the CDR3 DNA reads TGTGCCAGCGCCGGGGGGATGGGCACTGAAGCTTTCTTT.

The chain has TRBV25-1 and TRBJ2-1; D gene ambiguous. Trimming cost V 4 bases and J 4 bases, with 2 bases left between them. The V gene's germline CDR1 is MGHDK and CDR2 SYGVNS. The CDR3 is 11 residues long. The CDR3 nucleotides are TGTGCCAGCAGTGCTTACAATGAGCAGTTCTTC. Its translation is CASSAYNEQFF.

This chain connects TRBV29-1 to TRBJ2-2, with a possible D match to TRBD1 (6 bases). Trimming pared 7 bases from V and 5 bases from J, leaving 11 bases between. CDR1 and CDR2 (germline): SQVTM, ANQGSEA. This CDR3 spans 12 amino acids. The CDR3 region is CSANTGTGELFF. The CDR3 coding sequence is TGCAGCGCTAATACAGGGACCGGGGAGCTGTTTTTT.

The chain combines TRBV4-3 with TRBJ1-6; possible D gene TRBD1, 6 bases. Germline CDR1 and CDR2: LGHNA and YSLEER. V was trimmed by 4 bases and J by 4 bases, leaving 11 bases between them. The CDR3 is 15 amino acids. CDR3 loop: CASSLDRFYNSPLHF. As DNA, the CDR3 is TGCGCCAGCAGCCTTGACAGGTTTTATAATTCACCCCTCCACTTT.

The chain links TRBV5-4 to TRBJ1-1; the D gene is possibly TRBD1 (5 bases). Germline-derived CDR1 and CDR2 are SGHNT and YYREEE (reference sequence). Trimming shortened V by 10 bases and J by 0 bases, and 10 bases separated the two germline ends. The CDR3 totals 12 residues. The CDR3 DNA reads TGTGCCTTAAAGGGGTTGAACACTGAAGCTTTCTTT. Protein product: CALKGLNTEAFF. Full variable domain (remainder filled in from reference TRBV5-4 and TRBJ1-1): ETGVTQSPTHLIKTRGQQVTLRCSSQSGHNTVSWYQQALGQGPQFIFQYYREEENGRGNFPPRFSGLQFPNYSSELNVNALELDDSALYLCALKGLNTEAFFGQGTRLTVV.

The chain links TRBV9 to TRBJ2-1, with 7 bases that match TRBD2. CDR3 length equals 15 residues. V lost 4 bases and J lost 2; bases outside the gene matches: 6. Germline V gene lookup returns CDR1 SGDLS and CDR2 YYNGEE. The CDR3 reads CASSQLAIPYNEQFF. In nucleotides, the CDR3 is TGTGCCAGCAGCCAACTAGCGATCCCCTACAATGAGCAGTTCTTC.

This rearrangement joins TRBV6-1 to TRBJ2-6; D possibly corresponds to TRBD2 (6 bases). CDR1 is MNHNS, CDR2 SASEGT, per germline. CDR3 length: 17 amino acids. V was trimmed by 0 bases and J by 3 bases, leaving 12 bases between them. CDR3 bases: TGTGCCAGCAGTGAAGCACGGAGGGCGGTTGGGGCCAACGTCCTGACTTTC. Translating it yields CASSEARRAVGANVLTF.

The chain has TRBV18 and TRBJ1-3; the D is unclear. Germline CDR1 is KGHSH and CDR2 is LQKENI. With 1 base removed from V and 3 bases from J, the gap between germline ends came to 13 bases. The CDR3 is made up of 16 amino acids. The CDR3 sequence: CASSPQGPEVGNTIYF. The CDR3 DNA follows: TGTGCCAGCTCACCACAGGGCCCGGAGGTTGGAAACACCATATATTTT. The whole variable domain, filled in from reference TRBV18 and TRBJ1-3, reads NAGVMQNPRHLVRRRGQEARLRCSPMKGHSHVYWYRQLPEEGLKFMVYLQKENIIDESGMPKERFSAEFPKEGPSILRIQQVVRGDSAAYFCASSPQGPEVGNTIYFGEGSWLTVV.

The rearrangement uses TRBV13 and TRBJ2-3; 9 bases agree with TRBD2. The CDR3 covers 15 residues. Per the germline V gene, CDR1 is PRHDT and CDR2 is FYEKMQ (reference sequence). V was pared by 0 bases and J by 6 bases, with 4 bases of the junction left unmatched. CDR3 in DNA: TGTGCCAGCAGCTTAGGTCTAGCGGGATCCGATACGCAGTATTTT. This sequence encodes CASSLGLAGSDTQYF.

The genes are TRBV27 and TRBJ1-6; 9 bases align to TRBD1. The CDR3 has 16 amino acids. The germline gives CDR1 MNHEY, CDR2 SMNVEV (reference sequence). The junction had 2 bases not matched to a gene; V was cut back by 3 bases and J by 2 bases. The CDR3 region is CASSFTGGAYNSPLHF. The DNA for the CDR3 is TGTGCCAGCAGTTTCACAGGGGGCGCCTATAATTCACCCCTCCACTTT.

This clone came up a few times. The chain employs TRBV6-1 and TRBJ1-1; D not certain. CDR1 is MNHNS, CDR2 SASEGT, per germline. The CDR3 is 13 residues long. V was clipped by 7 bases and J by 1 base, with 10 bases between them. The CDR3: CASNFDWNTEAFF. The CDR3 DNA reads as TGTGCCAGCAATTTCGACTGGAACACTGAAGCTTTCTTT.

This rearrangement joins TRBV5-1 to TRBJ1-3; D is unresolved. V gave up 4 bases and J gave up 0 bases, with 14 bases separating them. From germline, CDR1 is SGHRS and CDR2 YFSETQ. This CDR3 region has 16 residues. The CDR3 DNA reads as TGCGCCAGCAGCCCCGAGGTTCCTTACTCTGGAAACACCATATATTTT. Its protein product is CASSPEVPYSGNTIYF.

This rearrangement joins TRBV6-5 to TRBJ1-5; 7 nucleotides line up with TRBD1. Germline CDR1 is MNHEY and CDR2 is SVGAGI. The CDR3 is 15 amino acids. V lost 6 bases and J lost 4; bases outside the gene matches: 9. This CDR3 is CASRSRTGRNQPQHF. CDR3 nucleotides: TGTGCCAGCAGATCCAGGACAGGACGAAATCAGCCCCAGCATTTT.

This clone turned up a few times. J is TRBJ2-7 and V is TRBV14, with 11 bases fitting TRBD2. This CDR3 is 17 amino acids long. Germline CDR1 is SGHDN and CDR2 is FVKESK. The V gene end was trimmed by 2 bases and the J gene end by 4 bases; junction bases not matched to a gene: 10. CDR3 in amino acids: CASSQKTSGGSLYEQYF. In nucleotides, the CDR3 is TGTGCCAGCAGCCAAAAAACTAGCGGGGGATCACTGTACGAGCAGTACTTC.